The 30 T cell receptor beta chains presented below share a single source sample, sequenced in a study of cytomegalovirus exposure and HLA in healthy donors (dated by TCRdb to about 2017). Library construction relied on the immunoSEQ multiplex PCR assay. For the multiplex PCR, a mixture combining 60 forward primers for TCR Vbeta segments and 13 reverse primers for TCR Jbeta segments was used. TCRdb holds this immuneACCESS table with in-frame rearrangements only. Some clones are missing; in checked studies, unresolved V genes explain under half, and the rest has no known cause. Here the sample has approximately 200,000 clones; 70% to 85% occur a single time. The biggest ten clones account for 0.22% of the sample. Sample: PBMCs. These receptor sequences come from a girl aged 2 to 9 in good health and CMV-seronegative.

This chain connects TRBV6-1 to TRBJ1-2, with D possibly TRBD1 on 6 matching bases. Trimming left V 6 bases short and J 4 bases short, with 15 bases between. Per germline, CDR1 MNHNS and CDR2 SASEGT. This CDR3 comprises 14 residues. CDR3 in DNA: TGTGCCAGCAGCCGGGACAATAAGGGCTATGGCTACACCTTC. It translates to CASSRDNKGYGYTF.

The chain's CDR3 is CASSHGLAGTYEQYF. Here the CDR3 DNA reads TGTGCCAGCAGCCACGGACTAGCGGGGACCTACGAGCAGTACTTC. This chain uses TRBV11-2 with TRBJ2-7; 12 bases fit TRBD2. The CDR3 has 15 residues. Trimming took 5 bases from V and 2 from J; bases not matched to a gene: 4. Germline lookup yields CDR1 SGHAT and CDR2 FQNNGV.

The rearrangement joins TRBV12-5 to TRBJ2-7, with D maybe TRBD1 (5 bases). Germline V gives CDR1 LGHNT, CDR2 FRNRAP. The CDR3 is 14 amino acids. V was pared by 6 bases and J by 2 bases, with 14 bases between. CDR3 sequence reads: CASGTRTTAYEQYF. The CDR3 region has the DNA TGTGCTAGTGGCACCCGGACAACAGCCTACGAGCAGTACTTC.

J is TRBJ2-7 and V is TRBV6-1; maybe TRBD2 (9 bases). Trimming took off 2 bases at V and 3 bases at J, with 17 bases between the two ends. Germline values: CDR1 MNHNS, CDR2 SASEGT. This CDR3 is built from 16 residues. The CDR3 nucleotides read TGTGCCAGCAGTGAACAGGGGGCTAGCGGGATCTACGAGCAGTACTTC. It codes for CASSEQGASGIYEQYF.

The chain combines TRBV30 with TRBJ2-7, with 7 positions matching TRBD2. CDR1 is GTSNPN and CDR2 is SVGIG in the germline V gene (reference sequence). J gave up 3 bases and V 5 bases, and 10 bases lay outside the gene matches. The CDR3 is 14 residues long. CDR3: CAWQGGGSGYEQYF. DNA for the CDR3: TGTGCCTGGCAGGGCGGGGGTTCAGGCTACGAGCAGTACTTC.

CDR3 amino acids: CASSRVNTEAFF. CDR3 nucleotide sequence: TGTGCCAGCAGCCGAGTGAACACTGAAGCTTTCTTT. This rearrangement joins TRBV7-9 to TRBJ1-1; D ambiguous. Germline V gene lookup returns CDR1 SEHNR and CDR2 FQNEAQ (reference sequence). This CDR3 region has 12 residues. Trimming took off 5 bases at V and 0 bases at J, with 4 bases between the two ends.

The V call is TRBV19, the J call TRBJ2-5; TRBD1 might be the D (6 bases). Between the trimmed V and J ends, which lost 3 bases and 3 bases, there was a span of 11 bases. The CDR3 length is 14 residues. The V gene's germline CDR1 is LNHDA and CDR2 SQIVND (reference sequence). The CDR3, as DNA: TGTGCCAGTAGTATTGAGTCAGGGGAAGAGACCCAGTACTTC. Translation: CASSIESGEETQYF.

The chain carries TRBV5-4 and TRBJ2-7, with D possibly TRBD2 on 5 matching bases. V lost 2 bases and J 6 bases, leaving 9 bases between the germline ends. CDR3 size: 12 residues. Germline values: CDR1 SGHNT, CDR2 YYREEE (reference sequence). CDR3 DNA: TGTGCCAGCAGCTTAGAGGGAGTCGAGCAGTACTTC. It yields the protein CASSLEGVEQYF.

The rearrangement joins TRBV5-6 to TRBJ2-7; no firm D call. Germline lookup yields CDR1 SGHDT and CDR2 YYEEEE. This CDR3 has 13 residues. The V end was cut by 0 bases, the J end by 3 bases, with 7 bases between. CDR3 coding DNA: TGTGCCAGCAGCTTGGGGCAGATCTACGAGCAGTACTTC. This gives the protein CASSLGQIYEQYF.

The V gene is TRBV19, the J gene TRBJ1-2; possibly TRBD1 for D (6 bases). The CDR3 sequence is 15 residues long. V dropped 5 bases and J dropped 0 bases, with 13 bases sitting between them. Germline CDR1 is LNHDA and CDR2 is SQIVND (reference sequence). CDR3: CASSPRTAPNYGYTF. The CDR3 nucleotides read TGTGCCAGTAGTCCGCGGACAGCGCCTAACTATGGCTACACCTTC.

This chain links TRBV7-2 with TRBJ1-5; TRBD1 is a possible D gene (5 bases). The germline V gene encodes CDR1 SGHTA and CDR2 FQGNSA. V shed 5 bases and J shed 9 bases, with 20 bases lying between them. The CDR3 contains 15 residues. The CDR3 reads CASSPGLGGSGPQHF. In nucleotides, the CDR3 is TGTGCCAGCAGCCCAGGGCTCGGGGGGTCTGGGCCCCAGCATTTT.

V gene TRBV6-1 combines with J gene TRBJ1-5, with TRBD1 matching 7 bases. The CDR3 is 16 amino acids. J was trimmed by 5 bases and V by 3 bases; bases with no gene match: 10. Germline CDR1 reads MNHNS; CDR2 reads SASEGT. In nucleotides, the CDR3 is TGTGCCAGCAGTGACTTCGACAGGGTGGAGGATCAGCCCCAGCATTTT. Residues: CASSDFDRVEDQPQHF.

The CDR3 sequence: CASSYRGRNYGYTF. In DNA, the CDR3 is TGTGCCAGCAGTTATAGAGGGCGTAACTATGGCTACACCTTC. V and J are TRBV6-5 and TRBJ1-2; D unresolved. The CDR3 is made up of 14 amino acids. The V end lost 3 bases, the J end lost 1 base, and 9 bases lay between the germline ends. Germline CDR1 is MNHEY and CDR2 is SVGAGI.

The rearrangement links TRBV29-1 to TRBJ2-1; 8 positions agree with TRBD2. The CDR3 totals 16 residues. Unmatched junction bases numbered 14, after V lost 3 bases and J lost 7 bases. Per germline, CDR1 SQVTM and CDR2 ANQGSEA. The DNA of the CDR3 is TGCAGCGTTGAGCCGTATCCGGGAGGGCCAGGGAATGAGCAGTTCTTC. This translates into CSVEPYPGGPGNEQFF.

The chain links TRBV2 to TRBJ2-7; weak D call: TRBD2 (6 bases). CDR1 is SNHLY, CDR2 FYNNEI, per germline. This CDR3 contains 14 residues. V lost 3 bases and J lost 3, with 12 bases in between. DNA for the CDR3: TGTGCCAGCAGTGATCCGGGACTGAACTACGAGCAGTACTTC. It is translated as CASSDPGLNYEQYF.

The rearrangement links TRBV4-1 to TRBJ2-1; D uncertain. CDR1 and CDR2 (germline): MGHRA, YSYEKL. The V end was cut by 1 base, the J end by 0 bases, with 7 bases between. The CDR3 is made up of 15 amino acids. The DNA for the CDR3 is TGCGCCAGCAGCCAAGGACTTAACTCCTACAATGAGCAGTTCTTC. This encodes CASSQGLNSYNEQFF.

The gene calls are TRBV5-1 and TRBJ1-1; TRBD1 might be the D (6 bases). Germline loops: CDR1 SGHRS, CDR2 YFSETQ. Trimming removed 6 bases from V and 3 bases from J, with 12 bases in between. The CDR3 loop spans 13 amino acids. The CDR3 here is CASNSGGHTEAFF. The CDR3 nucleotides are TGCGCCAGCAACTCCGGGGGGCACACTGAAGCTTTCTTT.

This clone was seen a few times. The genes are TRBV19 and TRBJ2-5; D is possibly TRBD2 (6 bases). Germline-derived CDR1 and CDR2 are LNHDA and SQIVND (reference sequence). The CDR3 consists of 16 residues. Trimming cost V 4 bases and J 1 base, with 16 bases left between them. The CDR3 DNA reads as TGTGCCAGTAGTACCAATGGGGGAGGTTTCCAAGAGACCCAGTACTTC. Translated: CASSTNGGGFQETQYF.

The genes are TRBV30 and TRBJ2-3; 9 positions match TRBD2. V lost 3 bases, J lost 2 bases, and 12 bases stayed unmatched. The V gene's germline CDR1 is GTSNPN and CDR2 SVGIG (reference sequence). This CDR3 contains 17 residues. The CDR3, as DNA: TGTGCCTGGAGGGCAATTTCTAGCGGGAACTTCACAGATACGCAGTATTTT. This translates into CAWRAISSGNFTDTQYF.

Remarks on this clone: An end of the junction does not agree with germline; a read error may underlie this. The chain combines TRBV4-2 with TRBJ2-7; no firm D call. From germline, CDR1 is LGHNA and CDR2 YNFKEQ. The CDR3 contains 17 residues. CDR3 sequence reads: CASSQELIQLIPYGQYF. The CDR3 DNA reads TGTGCCAGCAGCCAAGAACTAATACAACTAATCCCTTACGGGCAGTACTTC.

This rearrangement joins TRBV4-2 to TRBJ2-3, with a possible D match to TRBD1 (5 bases). The V gene lost 1 base and the J gene lost 6 bases, with 11 bases spanning the gap. From germline, CDR1 is LGHNA and CDR2 YNFKEQ. The CDR3 extends over 14 amino acids. The chain's CDR3 is CASSQGREGDTQYF. In nucleotides, the CDR3 is TGTGCCAGCAGCCAAGGCAGGGAAGGCGATACGCAGTATTTT.

The V and J genes are TRBV4-1 and TRBJ2-2; D gene ambiguous. CDR1 and CDR2 from the germline V gene are MGHRA and YSYEKL. The CDR3 spans 17 residues. V lost 2 bases to trimming and J lost 0 bases, with 13 bases between them. CDR3 amino acids: CASSQRSPAANTGELFF. The CDR3 DNA reads as TGCGCCAGCAGCCAAAGGAGTCCCGCCGCGAACACCGGGGAGCTGTTTTTT.

The chain has TRBV6-5 and TRBJ2-1; no reliable D call. This CDR3 contains 15 residues. Germline V gene sequence: CDR1 MNHEY, CDR2 SVGAGI. V was shortened by 5 bases and J by 0 bases, with 11 bases between the two germline ends. CDR3 bases: TGTGCCAGCAGTACCCCAGTAAGCTCCTACAATGAGCAGTTCTTC. It is translated as CASSTPVSSYNEQFF.

The V and J genes are TRBV6-1 and TRBJ2-2, with D possibly matching TRBD2 (6 bases). This CDR3 is built from 13 residues. Trimming shortened V by 6 bases and J by 5 bases, and 10 bases separated the two germline ends. Looked up from germline, CDR1 is MNHNS and CDR2 is SASEGT. DNA for the CDR3: TGTGCCAGCAGAACGGGAGATACCGGGGAGCTGTTTTTT. Translation: CASRTGDTGELFF.

The genes are TRBV6-1 and TRBJ1-6; the match to TRBD1 covers 7 bases. CDR1 and CDR2 from the germline V gene are MNHNS and SASEGT. V lost 4 bases, J lost 7 bases, and 16 bases stayed unmatched. CDR3 size: 18 residues. CDR3 residues: CASSVGGGLLLWNSPLHF. In nucleotides, the CDR3 is TGTGCCAGCAGTGTCGGAGGGGGCCTTCTCCTTTGGAATTCACCCCTCCACTTT.

This clone was detected only a few times. The chain couples TRBV7-9 to TRBJ2-5, with TRBD1 matching 9 bases. CDR1 SEHNR and CDR2 FQNEAQ come from the germline V gene (reference sequence). CDR3 length: 14 amino acids. Trimming took 3 bases from V and 5 from J; bases not matched to a gene: 4. The CDR3 here is CASSLAGTGETQYF. Here the CDR3 DNA reads TGTGCCAGCAGCTTGGCGGGGACAGGGGAGACCCAGTACTTC. Looking up the rest from reference TRBV7-9 and TRBJ2-5 gives the full variable domain: DTGVSQNPRHKITKRGQNVTFRCDPISEHNRLYWYRQTLGQGPEFLTYFQNEAQLEKSRLLSDRFSAERPKGSFSTLEIQRTEQGDSAMYLCASSLAGTGETQYFGPGTRLLVL.

This clone has a single count. This chain joins TRBV7-6 and TRBJ2-3, with 14 bases that match TRBD2. J was trimmed by 8 bases and V by 4 bases; bases with no gene match: 8. This CDR3 region has 16 residues. Germline-derived CDR1 and CDR2 are SGHVS and FNYEAQ. CDR3 sequence reads: CASSSTTSGGAGTQYF. CDR3 sequence (DNA): TGTGCCAGCAGCTCCACGACTAGCGGGGGGGCCGGTACGCAGTATTTT.

This sequence joins TRBV7-9 and TRBJ2-7; TRBD2 aligns across 7 bases. The V gene end was trimmed by 5 bases and the J gene end by 3 bases; junction bases not matched to a gene: 7. Germline V gene data show CDR1 as SEHNR and CDR2 as FQNEAQ (reference sequence). The CDR3 runs 14 residues. CDR3 residues: CASSGGGEFYEQYF. The CDR3 coding sequence is TGTGCCAGCAGCGGTGGGGGGGAGTTCTACGAGCAGTACTTC.

This clone came up once. This chain links TRBV29-1 with TRBJ1-1; D call uncertain. V lost 7 bases, J lost 0 bases, and 15 bases lay in between. In germline, CDR1 is SQVTM, CDR2 ANQGSEA. This CDR3 has 14 residues. The CDR3 reads CSADGGVMNTEAFF. Here the CDR3 DNA reads TGCAGCGCCGACGGTGGAGTTATGAACACTGAAGCTTTCTTT.

J is TRBJ2-4 and V is TRBV27; D might be TRBD1 (6 bases). Germline lookup yields CDR1 MNHEY and CDR2 SMNVEV (reference sequence). CDR3 size: 13 residues. V gave up 5 bases and J gave up 9 bases, with 14 bases separating them. The CDR3 DNA is TGTGCCAGCAGTGTAACAGGGTTGCGCATTCAGTACTTC. Protein sequence: CASSVTGLRIQYF.